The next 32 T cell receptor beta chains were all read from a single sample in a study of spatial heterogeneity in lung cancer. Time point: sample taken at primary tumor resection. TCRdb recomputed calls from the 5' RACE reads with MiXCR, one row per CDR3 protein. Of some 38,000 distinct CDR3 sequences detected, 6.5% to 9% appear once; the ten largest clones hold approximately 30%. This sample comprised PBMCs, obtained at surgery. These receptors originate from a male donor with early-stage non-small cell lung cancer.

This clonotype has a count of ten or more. DNA for the CDR3: TGCGCCAGCAGCCAAGATAGTGGGGCAGATAGCCTTTTCTCTGGAAACACCATATATTTT. Its translation is CASSQDSGADSLFSGNTIYF. V usage is TRBV4-3 and J usage is TRBJ1-3, with D perhaps matching TRBD1 (5 bases). CDR3 length equals 20 residues. In germline, CDR1 is LGHNA, CDR2 YSLEER. Trimming removed 0 bases at V and 0 bases at J, with 21 bases between.

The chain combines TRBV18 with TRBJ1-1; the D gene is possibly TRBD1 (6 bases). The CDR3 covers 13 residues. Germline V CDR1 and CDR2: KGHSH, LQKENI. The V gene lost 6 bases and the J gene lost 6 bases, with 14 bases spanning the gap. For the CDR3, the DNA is TGTGCCAGCTCCCAAGACAGGTCCCCTGAAGCTTTCTTT. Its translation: CASSQDRSPEAFF.

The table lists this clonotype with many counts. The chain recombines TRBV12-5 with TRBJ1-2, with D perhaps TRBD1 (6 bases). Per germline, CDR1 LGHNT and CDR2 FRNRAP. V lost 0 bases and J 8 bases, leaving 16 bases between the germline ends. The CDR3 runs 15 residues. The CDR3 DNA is TGTGCTAGTGGTTTGGTAATCAGGGGCGCGAAAGGCTACACCTTC. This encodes CASGLVIRGAKGYTF.

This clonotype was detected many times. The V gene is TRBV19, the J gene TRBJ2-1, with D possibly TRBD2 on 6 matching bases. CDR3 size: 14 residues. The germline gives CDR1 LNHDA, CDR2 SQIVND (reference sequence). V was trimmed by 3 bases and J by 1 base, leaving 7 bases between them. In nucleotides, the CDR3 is TGTGCCAGTAGTATTGGGACTTCCTACAATGAGCAGTTCTTC. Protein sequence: CASSIGTSYNEQFF.

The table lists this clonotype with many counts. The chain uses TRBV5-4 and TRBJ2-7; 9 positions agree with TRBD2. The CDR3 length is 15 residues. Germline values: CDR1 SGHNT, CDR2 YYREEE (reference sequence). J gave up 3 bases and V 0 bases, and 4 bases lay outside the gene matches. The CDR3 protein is CASSLGASGVYEQYF. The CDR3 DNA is TGTGCCAGCAGCTTGGGGGCTAGCGGGGTCTACGAGCAGTACTTC.

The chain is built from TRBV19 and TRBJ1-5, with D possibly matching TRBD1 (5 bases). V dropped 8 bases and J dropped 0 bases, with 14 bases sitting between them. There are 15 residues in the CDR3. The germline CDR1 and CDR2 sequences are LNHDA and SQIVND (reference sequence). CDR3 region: CASADSHYSNQPQHF. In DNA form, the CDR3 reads TGTGCCAGTGCCGACAGTCACTATAGCAATCAGCCCCAGCATTTT.

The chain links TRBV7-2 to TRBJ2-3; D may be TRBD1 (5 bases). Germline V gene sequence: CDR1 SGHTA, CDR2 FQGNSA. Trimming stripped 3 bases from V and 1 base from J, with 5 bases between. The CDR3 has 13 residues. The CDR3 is CASSFRGTDTQYF. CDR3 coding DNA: TGTGCCAGCAGCTTCAGGGGCACAGATACGCAGTATTTT.

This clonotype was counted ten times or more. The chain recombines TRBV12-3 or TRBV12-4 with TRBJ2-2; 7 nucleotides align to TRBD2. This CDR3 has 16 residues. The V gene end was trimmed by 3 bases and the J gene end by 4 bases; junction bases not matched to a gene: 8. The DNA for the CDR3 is TGTGCCAGCAGTTTTTTGCCGGGAGGACGCACCGGGGAGCTGTTTTTT. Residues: CASSFLPGGRTGELFF.

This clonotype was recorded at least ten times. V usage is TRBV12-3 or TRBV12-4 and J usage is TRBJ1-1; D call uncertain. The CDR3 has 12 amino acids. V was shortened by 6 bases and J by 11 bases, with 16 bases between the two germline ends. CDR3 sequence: CASSSGSVVAFF. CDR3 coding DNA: TGTGCCAGCAGCAGCGGAAGTGTCGTGGCTTTCTTT.

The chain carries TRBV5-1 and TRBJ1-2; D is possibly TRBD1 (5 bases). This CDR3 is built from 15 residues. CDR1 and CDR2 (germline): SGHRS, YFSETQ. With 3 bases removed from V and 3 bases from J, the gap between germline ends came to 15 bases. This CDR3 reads CASSSPVGGDYGYTF. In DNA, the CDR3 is TGCGCCAGCAGCTCCCCGGTTGGGGGTGACTATGGCTACACCTTC. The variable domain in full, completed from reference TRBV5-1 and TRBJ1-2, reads KAGVTQTPRYLIKTRGQQVTLSCSPISGHRSVSWYQQTPGQGLQFLFEYFSETQRNKGNFPGRFSGRQFSNSRSEMNVSTLELGDSALYLCASSSPVGGDYGYTFGSGTRLTVV.

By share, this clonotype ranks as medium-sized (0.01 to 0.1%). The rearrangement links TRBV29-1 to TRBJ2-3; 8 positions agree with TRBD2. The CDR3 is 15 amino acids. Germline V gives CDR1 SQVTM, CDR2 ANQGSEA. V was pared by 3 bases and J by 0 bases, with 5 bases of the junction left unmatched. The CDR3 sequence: CSVESGRVSTDTQYF. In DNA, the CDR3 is TGCAGCGTTGAGTCCGGGAGGGTTAGCACAGATACGCAGTATTTT.

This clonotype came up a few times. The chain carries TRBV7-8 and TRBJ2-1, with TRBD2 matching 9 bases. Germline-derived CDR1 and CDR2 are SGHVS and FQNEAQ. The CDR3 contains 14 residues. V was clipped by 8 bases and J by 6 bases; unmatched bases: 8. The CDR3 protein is CASSHSGRGNEQFF. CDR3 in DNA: TGTGCCAGCTCTCATAGCGGGAGAGGCAATGAGCAGTTCTTC.

CDR3 DNA sequence: TGTGCCAGCAGCCAAGAGGCAGATACGCAGTATTTT. It codes for CASSQEADTQYF. The chain has TRBV3-1 and TRBJ2-3; unclear D gene. Germline CDR1 reads LGHDT; CDR2 reads YNNKEL (reference sequence). CDR3 length equals 12 residues. V was pared by 0 bases and J by 4 bases, with 2 bases between.

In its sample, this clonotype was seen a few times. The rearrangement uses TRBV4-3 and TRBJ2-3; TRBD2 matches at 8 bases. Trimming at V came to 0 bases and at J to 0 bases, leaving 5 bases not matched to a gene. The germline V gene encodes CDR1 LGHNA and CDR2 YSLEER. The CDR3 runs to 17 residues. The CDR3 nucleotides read TGCGCCAGCAGCCAAGACTTACTAGCGGTTAGCACAGATACGCAGTATTTT. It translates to CASSQDLLAVSTDTQYF.

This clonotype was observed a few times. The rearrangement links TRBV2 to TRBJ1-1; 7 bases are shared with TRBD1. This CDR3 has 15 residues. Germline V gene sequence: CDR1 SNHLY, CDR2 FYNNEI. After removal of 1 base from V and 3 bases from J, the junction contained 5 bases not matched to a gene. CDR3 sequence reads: CASSEEGAEYTEAFF. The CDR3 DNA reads TGTGCCAGCAGTGAAGAGGGGGCTGAGTACACTGAAGCTTTCTTT.

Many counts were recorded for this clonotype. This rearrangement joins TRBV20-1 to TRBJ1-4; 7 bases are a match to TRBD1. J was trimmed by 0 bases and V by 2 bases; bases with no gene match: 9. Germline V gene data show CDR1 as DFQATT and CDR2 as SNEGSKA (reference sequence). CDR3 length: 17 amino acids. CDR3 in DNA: TGCAGTGCTAGACTTTTAACAGGGGCCGCAACTAATGAAAAACTGTTTTTT. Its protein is CSARLLTGAATNEKLFF.

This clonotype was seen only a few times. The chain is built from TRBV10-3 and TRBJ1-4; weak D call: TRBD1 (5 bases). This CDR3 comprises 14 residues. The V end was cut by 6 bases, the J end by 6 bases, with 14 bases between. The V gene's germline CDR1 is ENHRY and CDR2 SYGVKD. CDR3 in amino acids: CAISPVRGDEKLFF. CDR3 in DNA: TGTGCCATCAGCCCCGTGAGGGGTGATGAAAAACTGTTTTTT.

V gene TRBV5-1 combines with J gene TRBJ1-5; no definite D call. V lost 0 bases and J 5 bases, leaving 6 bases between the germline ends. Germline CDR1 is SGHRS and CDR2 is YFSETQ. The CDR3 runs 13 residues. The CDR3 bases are TGCGCCAGCAGCTTGGGAGGAGATCAGCCCCAGCATTTT. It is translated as CASSLGGDQPQHF.

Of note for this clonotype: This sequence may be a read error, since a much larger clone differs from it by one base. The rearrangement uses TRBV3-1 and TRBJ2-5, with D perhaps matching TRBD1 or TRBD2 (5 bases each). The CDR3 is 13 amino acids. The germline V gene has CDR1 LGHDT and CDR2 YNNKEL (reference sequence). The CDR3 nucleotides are TGTGCCAGCAGCCGGGACCGCCAAGAGACCCAGCACTTC. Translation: CASSRDRQETQHF.

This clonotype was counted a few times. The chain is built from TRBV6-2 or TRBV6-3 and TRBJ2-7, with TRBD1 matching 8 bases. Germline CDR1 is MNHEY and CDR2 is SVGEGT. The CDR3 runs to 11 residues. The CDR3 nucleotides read TGTGCGACAGGGGAGCCCTACGAGCAGTACGTC. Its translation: CATGEPYEQYV.

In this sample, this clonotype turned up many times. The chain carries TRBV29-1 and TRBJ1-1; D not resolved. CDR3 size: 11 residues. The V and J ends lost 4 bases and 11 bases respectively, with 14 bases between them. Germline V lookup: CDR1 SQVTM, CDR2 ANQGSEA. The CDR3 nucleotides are TGCAGCGTTGTCGGGATGGCTGGTGCTTTCTTT. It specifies CSVVGMAGAFF.

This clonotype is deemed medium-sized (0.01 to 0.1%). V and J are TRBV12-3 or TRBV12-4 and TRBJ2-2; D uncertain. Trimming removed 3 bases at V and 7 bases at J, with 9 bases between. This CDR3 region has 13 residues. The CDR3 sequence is CASSFRINGELFF. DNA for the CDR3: TGTGCCAGCAGTTTCCGTATTAACGGGGAGCTGTTTTTT.

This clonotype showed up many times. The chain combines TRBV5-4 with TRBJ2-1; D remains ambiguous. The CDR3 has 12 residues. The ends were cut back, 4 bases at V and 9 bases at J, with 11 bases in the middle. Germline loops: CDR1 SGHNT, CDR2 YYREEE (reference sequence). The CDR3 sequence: CASSLWTGEQFF. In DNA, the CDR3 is TGTGCCAGCAGCCTTTGGACGGGTGAGCAGTTCTTC.

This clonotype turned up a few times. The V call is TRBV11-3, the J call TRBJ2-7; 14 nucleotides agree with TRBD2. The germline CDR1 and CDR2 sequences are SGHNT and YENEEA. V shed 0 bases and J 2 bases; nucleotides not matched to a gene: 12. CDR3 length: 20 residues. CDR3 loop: CASSLEVSGLAGARAYEQYV. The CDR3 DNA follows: TGTGCCAGCAGCTTAGAAGTGTCGGGACTAGCGGGAGCTCGCGCCTACGAGCAGTACGTC.

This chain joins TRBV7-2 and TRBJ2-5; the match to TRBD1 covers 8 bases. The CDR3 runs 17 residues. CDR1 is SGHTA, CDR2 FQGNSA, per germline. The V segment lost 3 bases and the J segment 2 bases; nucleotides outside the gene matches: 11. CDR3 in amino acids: CASSFVQTGAKQETQYF. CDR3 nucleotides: TGTGCCAGCAGCTTTGTCCAGACAGGGGCGAAACAAGAGACCCAGTACTTC.

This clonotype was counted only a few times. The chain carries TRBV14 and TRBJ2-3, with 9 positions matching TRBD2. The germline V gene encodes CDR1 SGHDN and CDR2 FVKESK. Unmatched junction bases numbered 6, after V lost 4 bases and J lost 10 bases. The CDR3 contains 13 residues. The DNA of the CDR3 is TGTGCCAGCAGCCTCCGGACTAGCGCGGCGCAGTATTTT. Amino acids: CASSLRTSAAQYF.

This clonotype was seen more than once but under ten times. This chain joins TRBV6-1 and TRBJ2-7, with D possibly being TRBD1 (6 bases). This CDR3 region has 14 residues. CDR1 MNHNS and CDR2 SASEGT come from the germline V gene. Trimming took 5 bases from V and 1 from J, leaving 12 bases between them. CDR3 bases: TGTGCCAGCAGTCCCAGGGGCGGTTCCTACGAGCAGTACTTC. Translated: CASSPRGGSYEQYF.

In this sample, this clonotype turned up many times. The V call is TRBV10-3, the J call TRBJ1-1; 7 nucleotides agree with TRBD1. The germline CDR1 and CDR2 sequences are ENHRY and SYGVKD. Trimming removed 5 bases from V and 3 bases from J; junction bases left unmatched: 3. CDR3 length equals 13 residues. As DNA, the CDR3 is TGTGCCATCAGTTCCCAGGGGGACACTGAAGCTTTCTTT. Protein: CAISSQGDTEAFF.

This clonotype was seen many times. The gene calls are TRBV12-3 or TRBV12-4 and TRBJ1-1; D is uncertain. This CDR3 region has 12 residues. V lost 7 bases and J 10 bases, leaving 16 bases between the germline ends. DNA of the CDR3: TGTGCCAGCAATCGCGGGAGTCTTGGAGCTTTCTTT. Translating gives CASNRGSLGAFF.

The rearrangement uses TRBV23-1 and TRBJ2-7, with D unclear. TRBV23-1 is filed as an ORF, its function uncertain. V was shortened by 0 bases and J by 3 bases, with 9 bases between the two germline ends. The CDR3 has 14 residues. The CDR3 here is CASSQSPGFYEQYF. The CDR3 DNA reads TGCGCCAGCAGTCAATCCCCCGGTTTCTACGAGCAGTACTTC.

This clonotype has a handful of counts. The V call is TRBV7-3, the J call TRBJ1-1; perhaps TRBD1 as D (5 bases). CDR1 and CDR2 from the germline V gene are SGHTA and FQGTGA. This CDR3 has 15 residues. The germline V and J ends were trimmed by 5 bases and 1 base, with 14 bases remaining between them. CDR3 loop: CASSLGTGPNTEAFF. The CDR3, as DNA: TGTGCCAGCAGCCTTGGAACAGGCCCGAACACTGAAGCTTTCTTT. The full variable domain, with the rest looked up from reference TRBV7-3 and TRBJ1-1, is GAGVSQTPSNKVTEKGKYVELRCDPISGHTALYWYRQSLGQGPEFLIYFQGTGAADDSGLPNDRFFAVRPEGSVSTLKIQRTERGDSAVYLCASSLGTGPNTEAFFGQGTRLTVV.

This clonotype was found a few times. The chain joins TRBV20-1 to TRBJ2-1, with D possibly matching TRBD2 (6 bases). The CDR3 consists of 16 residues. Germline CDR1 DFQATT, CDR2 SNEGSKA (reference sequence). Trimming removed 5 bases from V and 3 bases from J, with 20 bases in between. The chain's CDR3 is CSAETPGGKDYNEQFF. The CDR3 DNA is TGCAGTGCTGAGACCCCCGGCGGGAAGGACTACAATGAGCAGTTCTTC.